This TCR beta chain came from a study of cytomegalovirus exposure and HLA in healthy donors. The study's findings and limits: Testing in vitro showed a few CMV-associated chains specific for CMV antigens. In a later analysis, V- and J-gene trimming of beta chains associated with a DCLRE1C missense variant, replicated independently. The study had only CMV serostatus as immune exposure information. The dataset shows that most TCR sequences were rare, while some public TCRs occurred in many donors.

About this clone: The antigen is not known.

PCR was performed using 60 Vbeta and 13 Jbeta primers. This table comes from immunoSEQ multiplex PCR, and its TCRdb copy is limited to in-frame clones, with some not included. The data hold some 110,000 clones, with over 50% observed a single time. V gave up 0 bases and J gave up 1 base, with 13 bases separating them. The CDR3 sequence is 17 residues long. CDR1 SGHTS and CDR2 YDEGEE come from the germline V gene. Sequenced input: PBMCs. This receptor was obtained from a middle-aged woman in good health and CMV-seropositive. V usage is TRBV5-8 and J usage is TRBJ2-2; TRBD1 might be the D (5 bases). The CDR3 loop reads CASSLEWGGQNTGELFF. In DNA, the CDR3 is TGTGCCAGCAGCTTGGAGTGGGGCGGACAGAACACCGGGGAGCTGTTTTTT.